Presented here are 7 T cell receptor beta chains from one specimen sequenced in a study of OX40 agonist ivuxolimab in advanced cancers. This table comes from immunoSEQ multiplex PCR, and its TCRdb copy is limited to in-frame clones, with some not included. Here the sample spans about 41,000 clones, almost 80% being singletons. The source was CD4+ or CD8+ T cells sorted from blood, collected in a trial of the OX40 agonist ivuxolimab. These receptors were obtained from an adult with an advanced solid tumor such as melanoma, head and neck, liver or kidney cancer.

This rearrangement joins TRBV27 to TRBJ1-2; TRBD1 matches at 7 bases. Germline V gene lookup returns CDR1 MNHEY and CDR2 SMNVEV (reference sequence). The CDR3 totals 17 residues. The J segment lost 7 bases and the V segment lost 1 base, leaving 15 bases of the junction unmatched. In nucleotides, the CDR3 is TGTGCCAGCAGTTTATTGCCCTCTACAGGGGTTTGGGGTGGCTACACCTTC. Translation: CASSLLPSTGVWGGYTF.

The chain couples TRBV7-2 to TRBJ2-2; 11 bases line up with TRBD2. Germline V gene sequence: CDR1 SGHTA, CDR2 FQGNSA. CDR3 length: 17 amino acids. Trimming at V came to 5 bases and at J to 1 base, leaving 6 bases not matched to a gene. The CDR3 spells CASSLLAGGQNTGELFF. The CDR3, as DNA: TGTGCCAGCAGCCTTCTAGCGGGGGGTCAGAACACCGGGGAGCTGTTTTTT.

The CDR3 loop is CASSQDLNGETQYF. The CDR3 coding sequence is TGCGCCAGCAGCCAAGATTTGAATGGGGAGACCCAGTACTTC. This chain links TRBV4-3 with TRBJ2-5, with D hard to call. The ends were cut back, 0 bases at V and 5 bases at J, with 10 bases in the middle. The CDR3 contains 14 residues. Germline CDR1 and CDR2: LGHNA and YSLEER.

This chain joins TRBV7-9 and TRBJ2-1; tentatively, D is TRBD1 or TRBD2 (6 bases each). V was shortened by 5 bases and J by 3 bases, with 14 bases between the two germline ends. This CDR3 region has 15 residues. The germline V gene has CDR1 SEHNR and CDR2 FQNEAQ (reference sequence). The CDR3 region is CASSDAGQFYNEQFF. DNA of the CDR3: TGTGCCAGCAGCGATGCGGGACAATTCTACAATGAGCAGTTCTTC.

V usage is TRBV7-6 and J usage is TRBJ2-7, with 7 bases that match TRBD1. Germline V gives CDR1 SGHVS, CDR2 FNYEAQ. The V gene end was trimmed by 4 bases and the J gene end by 3 bases; junction bases not matched to a gene: 3. The CDR3 contains 13 residues. The CDR3 sequence is CASSSYRGYEQYF. The CDR3 region has the DNA TGTGCCAGCAGCTCGTACAGGGGCTACGAGCAGTACTTC.

The rearrangement links TRBV27 to TRBJ2-3; 7 positions match TRBD1. The CDR3 runs to 16 residues. Germline lookup yields CDR1 MNHEY and CDR2 SMNVEV (reference sequence). The J segment lost 3 bases and the V segment lost 1 base, leaving 7 bases of the junction unmatched. The CDR3 spells CASSLLQGVGTDTQYF. CDR3 nucleotides: TGTGCCAGCAGTTTATTGCAGGGGGTGGGTACAGATACGCAGTATTTT.

This chain uses TRBV7-3 with TRBJ2-7; maybe TRBD2 (5 bases). The ends were cut back, 5 bases at V and 4 bases at J, with 12 bases in the middle. Germline CDR1 and CDR2: SGHTA and FQGTGA. The CDR3 spans 13 residues. The CDR3 region is CASSPTTGYEQYF. CDR3 DNA sequence: TGTGCCAGCAGCCCCACCACGGGGTACGAGCAGTACTTC.